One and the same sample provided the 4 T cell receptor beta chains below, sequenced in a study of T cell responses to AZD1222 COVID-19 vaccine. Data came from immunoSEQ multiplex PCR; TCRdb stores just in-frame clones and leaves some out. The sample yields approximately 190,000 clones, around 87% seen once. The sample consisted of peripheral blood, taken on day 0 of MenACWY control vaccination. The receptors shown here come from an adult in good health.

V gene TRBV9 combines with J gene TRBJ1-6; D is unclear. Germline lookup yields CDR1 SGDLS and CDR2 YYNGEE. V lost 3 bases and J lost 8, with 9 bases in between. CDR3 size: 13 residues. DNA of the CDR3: TGTGCCAGCAGCGCACTAATGGATTCACCCCTCCACTTT. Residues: CASSALMDSPLHF.

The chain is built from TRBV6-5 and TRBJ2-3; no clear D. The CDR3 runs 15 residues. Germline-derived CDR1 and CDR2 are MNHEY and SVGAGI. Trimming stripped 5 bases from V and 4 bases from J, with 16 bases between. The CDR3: CASSTRASYPDTQYF. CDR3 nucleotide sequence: TGTGCCAGCAGTACAAGGGCCAGTTACCCAGATACGCAGTATTTT.

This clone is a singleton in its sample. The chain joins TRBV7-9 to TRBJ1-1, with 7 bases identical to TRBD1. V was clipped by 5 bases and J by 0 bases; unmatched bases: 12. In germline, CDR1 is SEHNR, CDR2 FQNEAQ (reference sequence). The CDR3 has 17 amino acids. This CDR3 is CASSAQRDSYMNTEAFF. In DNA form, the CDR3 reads TGTGCCAGCAGCGCGCAACGGGACAGTTACATGAACACTGAAGCTTTCTTT.

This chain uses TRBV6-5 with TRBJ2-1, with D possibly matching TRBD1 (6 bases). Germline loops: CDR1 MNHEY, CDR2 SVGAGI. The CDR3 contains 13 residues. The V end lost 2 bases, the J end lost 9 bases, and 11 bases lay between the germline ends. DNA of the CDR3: TGTGCCAGCAGTTACGTCCAGGGGAGTGAGCAGTTCTTC. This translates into CASSYVQGSEQFF.